Listed below are T cell receptor beta chains from one sample, sequenced in a study of blood T cell repertoires in COVID-19. Measured with immunoSEQ multiplex PCR; TCRdb has only the in-frame clones, and not every one. Of nearly 110,000 clones in the sample, over 55% were seen once. The sample taken for sequencing was peripheral blood. These receptors all stem from a human donor with acute or convalescent COVID-19. The donor label of this sample is uncertain. Each CDR3 is given with its conserved first and last residue. The D gene is left open where the match is weak. Part of the rows lack a size; the others show once, few, many or a class for expanded clones.

clone size,D gene,V gene,J gene,CDR3 DNA,CDR3 protein
.,.,TRBV19,TRBJ2-2,TGTGCCAGTAGTATAGTGGGCGGGGCAGCGGGGGAGCTGTTTTTT,CASSIVGGAAGELFF
.,.,TRBV5-4,TRBJ2-3,TGTGCCAGCGGCTCTCTCTCAGATACGCAGTATTTT,CASGSLSDTQYF
.,.,TRBV27,TRBJ1-6,TGTGCCAGCAGTCCCATCAGCCCGCAGGGTTCACCCCTCCACTTT,CASSPISPQGSPLHF
.,.,TRBV5-1,TRBJ1-1,TGCGCCAGCAGCTTGGCTCGGGACAACTTCGGCTCTGAAGCTTTCTTT,CASSLARDNFGSEAFF
.,.,TRBV7-9,TRBJ1-1,TGTGCCAGCAGCCCCCTCACTGAAGCTTTCTTT,CASSPLTEAFF
.,TRBD2,TRBV4-2,TRBJ2-1,TGTGCCAGCAGCCAACTCGAGCGGGGGGGATACAATGAGCAGTTCTTC,CASSQLERGGYNEQFF
.,.,TRBV6-1,TRBJ1-1,TGTGCCAGCAGTGAAGCTACAGGGCGGGTTACAAGACCTGAAGCTTTCTTT,CASSEATGRVTRPEAFF
.,TRBD1,TRBV28,TRBJ1-1,TGTGCCAGCAGTTTGACGGGACAGGGAACCACTGAAGCTTTCTTT,CASSLTGQGTTEAFF
.,TRBD1,TRBV10-3,TRBJ1-1,TGTGCCATAAGGACAGGGAATACGAACACTGAAGCTTTCTTT,CAIRTGNTNTEAFF
.,.,TRBV6-5,TRBJ1-2,TGTGCCAGCAGGGAGGCCGGGGACTATGGCTACACCTTC,CASREAGDYGYTF
few,TRBD1,TRBV7-9,TRBJ1-2,TGTGCCAGCAGCTTAATGGGACAGGAACCCTACACCTTC,CASSLMGQEPYTF
.,.,TRBV28,TRBJ2-3,TGTGCCAGCCTCGCCAGGGTCGGGCCCGGCACAGATACGCAGTATTTT,CASLARVGPGTDTQYF
.,.,TRBV11-2,TRBJ2-2,TGTGCCAGCAGCTCTAGGGGGACCCTGAACACCGGGGAGCTGTTTTTT,CASSSRGTLNTGELFF
.,.,TRBV5-1,TRBJ1-6,TGCGCCAGCAGCAACGACAGGAGAGATAATTCACCCCTCCACTTT,CASSNDRRDNSPLHF
.,.,TRBV29-1,TRBJ2-3,TGCAGCGTTGAAGATCCCTTTTTCCCAGATACGCAGTATTTT,CSVEDPFFPDTQYF